This record covers a single T cell receptor beta chain. The sample is drawn from a study of blood T cell repertoires in COVID-19. Turning to the study itself: Some COVID-19 samples were acute and others convalescent; all came from the United States, Italy and Spain.

Profiled with immunoSEQ multiplex PCR; TCRdb holds only in-frame clones, not every one. The table lists 250,000 to 350,000 clones, under 95% of them singletons. The CDR3 is 15 residues long. Germline CDR1 is SGHTS and CDR2 is YDEGEE. The germline V and J ends were trimmed by 0 bases and 7 bases, with 17 bases remaining between them. The chain uses TRBV5-8 and TRBJ2-7, with a tentative D call TRBD1 (6 bases). Sequencing used PBMCs or T cells enriched from blood (not recorded which). The sequence was obtained from a man aged 55 to 70 who had recovered from COVID-19. This chain's CDR3 is CASSLGQGLMREQYF. The CDR3 DNA sequence: TGTGCCAGCAGCTTGGGGCAGGGGTTAATGAGGGAGCAGTACTTC.